Listed here is a single T cell receptor (beta chain). Its antigen is unidentified. The data were obtained in a study of cytomegalovirus exposure and HLA in healthy donors. Findings and caveats of the study: Reports state that TCR beta sequences accurately predicted most subjects' HLA-A and HLA-B alleles.

Vbeta (60) and Jbeta (13) primers were used in the PCR. Here immunoSEQ multiplex PCR was the method, and the copy in TCRdb shows in-frame clones only, minus some. This table has about 150,000 clones, roughly 80% appearing once. CDR1 is LNHDA and CDR2 is SQIVND in the germline V gene (reference sequence). The CDR3 consists of 17 residues. The ends were cut back, 3 bases at V and 0 bases at J, with 16 bases in the middle. The clonotype was recovered from a woman aged 40-49 years in good health and CMV-seropositive. V and J are TRBV19 and TRBJ2-3, with D perhaps TRBD1 (5 bases). The sample consisted of PBMCs. The CDR3 DNA is TGTGCCAGTAGTATTTCGGGTGGCAGGGTCAGCACAGATACGCAGTATTTT. Protein sequence: CASSISGGRVSTDTQYF.